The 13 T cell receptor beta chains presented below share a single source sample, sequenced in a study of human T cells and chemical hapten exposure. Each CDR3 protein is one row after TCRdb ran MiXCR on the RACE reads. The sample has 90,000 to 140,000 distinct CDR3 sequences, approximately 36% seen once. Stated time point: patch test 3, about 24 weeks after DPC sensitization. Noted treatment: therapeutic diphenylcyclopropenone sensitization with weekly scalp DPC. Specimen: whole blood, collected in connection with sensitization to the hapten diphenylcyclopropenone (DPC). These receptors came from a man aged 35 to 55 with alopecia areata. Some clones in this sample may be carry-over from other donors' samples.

The CDR3 reads CASSTEETQYF. The DNA of the CDR3 is TGTGCCAGCAGTACCGAAGAGACCCAGTACTTC. The J gene is TRBJ2-5, the V gene TRBV6-5; D gene unclear. V was pared by 5 bases and J by 3 bases, with 4 bases between. The CDR3 extends over 11 amino acids. Germline V gene sequence: CDR1 MNHEY, CDR2 SVGAGI.

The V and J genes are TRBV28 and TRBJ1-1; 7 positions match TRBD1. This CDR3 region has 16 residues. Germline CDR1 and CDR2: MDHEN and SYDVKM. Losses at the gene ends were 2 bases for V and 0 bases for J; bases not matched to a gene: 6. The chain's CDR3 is CASSLRQGGMNTEAFF. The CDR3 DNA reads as TGTGCCAGCAGTTTAAGACAGGGTGGTATGAACACTGAAGCTTTCTTT.

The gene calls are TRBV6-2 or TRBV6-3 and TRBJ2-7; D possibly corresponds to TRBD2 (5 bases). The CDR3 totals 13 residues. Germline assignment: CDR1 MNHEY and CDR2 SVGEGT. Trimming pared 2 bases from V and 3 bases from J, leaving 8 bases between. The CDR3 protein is CASSYRGLYEQYV. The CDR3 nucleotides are TGTGCCAGCAGTTACCGCGGACTCTACGAGCAGTACGTC.

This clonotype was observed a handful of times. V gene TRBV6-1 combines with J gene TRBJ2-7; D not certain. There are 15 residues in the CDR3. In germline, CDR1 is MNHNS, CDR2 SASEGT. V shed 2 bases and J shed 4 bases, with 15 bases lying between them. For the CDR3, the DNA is TGTGCCAGCAGTGAATCGCTCCTAACTCTATACGAGCAGTACTTC. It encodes CASSESLLTLYEQYF.

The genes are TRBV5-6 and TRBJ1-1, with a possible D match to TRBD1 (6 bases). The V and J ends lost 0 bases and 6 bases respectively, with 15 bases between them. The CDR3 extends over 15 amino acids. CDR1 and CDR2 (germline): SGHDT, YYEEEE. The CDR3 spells CASSLVHRGSAEAFF. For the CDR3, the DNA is TGTGCCAGCAGCTTGGTGCATAGGGGGAGCGCTGAAGCTTTCTTT.

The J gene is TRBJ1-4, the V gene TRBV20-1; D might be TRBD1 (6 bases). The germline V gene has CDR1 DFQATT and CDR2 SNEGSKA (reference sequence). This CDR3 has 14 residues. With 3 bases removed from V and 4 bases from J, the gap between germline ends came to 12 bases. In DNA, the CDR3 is TGCAGTGCTAGGAAGGGGGGGGGTAATGAAAAACTGTTTTTT. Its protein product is CSARKGGGNEKLFF.

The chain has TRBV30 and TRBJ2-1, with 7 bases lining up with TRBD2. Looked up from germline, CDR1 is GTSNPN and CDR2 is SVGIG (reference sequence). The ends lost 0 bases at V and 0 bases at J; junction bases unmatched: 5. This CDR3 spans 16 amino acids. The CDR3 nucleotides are TGTGCCTGGAGTGTACTGCGCGGGAGCTCCTACAATGAGCAGTTCTTC. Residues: CAWSVLRGSSYNEQFF.

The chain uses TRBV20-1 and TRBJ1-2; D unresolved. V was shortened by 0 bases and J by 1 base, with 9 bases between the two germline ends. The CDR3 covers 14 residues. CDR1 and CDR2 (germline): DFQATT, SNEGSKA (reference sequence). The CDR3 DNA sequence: TGCAGTGCTAGAGATCCCTCGTATAACTATGGCTACACCTTC. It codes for CSARDPSYNYGYTF.

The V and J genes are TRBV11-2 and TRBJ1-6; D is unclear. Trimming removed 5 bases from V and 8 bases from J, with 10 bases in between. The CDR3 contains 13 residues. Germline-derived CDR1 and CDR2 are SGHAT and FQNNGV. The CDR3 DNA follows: TGTGCCAGCAGCATTCTATGGGATTCACCCCTCCACTTT. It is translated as CASSILWDSPLHF.

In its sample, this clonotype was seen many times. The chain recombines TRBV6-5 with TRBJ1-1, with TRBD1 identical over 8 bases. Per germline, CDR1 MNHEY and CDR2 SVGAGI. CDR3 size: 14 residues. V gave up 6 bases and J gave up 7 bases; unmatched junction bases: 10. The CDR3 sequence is CASSEGRGQVEAFF. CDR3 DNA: TGTGCCAGCAGCGAGGGCAGGGGGCAAGTTGAAGCTTTCTTT.

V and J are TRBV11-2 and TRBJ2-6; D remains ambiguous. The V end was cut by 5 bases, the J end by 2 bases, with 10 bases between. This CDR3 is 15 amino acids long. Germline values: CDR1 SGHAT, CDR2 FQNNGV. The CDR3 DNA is TGTGCCAGCAGCCGATATGGCGCTGGGGCCAACGTCCTGACTTTC. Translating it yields CASSRYGAGANVLTF.

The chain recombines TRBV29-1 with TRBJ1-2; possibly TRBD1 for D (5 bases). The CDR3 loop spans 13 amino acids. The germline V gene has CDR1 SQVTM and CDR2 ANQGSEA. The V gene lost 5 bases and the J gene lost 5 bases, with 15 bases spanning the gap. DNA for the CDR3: TGCAGCGTTACTGAGACAGTTCCTTATGGCTACACCTTC. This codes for CSVTETVPYGYTF.

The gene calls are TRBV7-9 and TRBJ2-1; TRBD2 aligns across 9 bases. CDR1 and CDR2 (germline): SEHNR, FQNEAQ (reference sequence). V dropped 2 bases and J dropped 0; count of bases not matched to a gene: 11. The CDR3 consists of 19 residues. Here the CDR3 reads CASSLLGLAGRSSYNEQFF. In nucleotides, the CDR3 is TGTGCCAGCAGCTTACTTGGTCTAGCGGGGCGAAGCTCCTACAATGAGCAGTTCTTC.